What follows are 18 T cell receptor beta chains derived from one specimen sequenced in a study of T cells after yellow fever vaccination. MiXCR was run by TCRdb on the 5' RACE reads, yielding one entry per CDR3 protein. Here the sample spans about 63,000 distinct CDR3 sequences, 6.5% to 9% being singletons. The sample in question was CD8+ T cells sorted from PBMCs, obtained 15 days after the yellow fever booster vaccination. The receptor set was obtained from a man in his thirties or forties who received the YFV17D yellow fever vaccine.

The table lists this clonotype with many counts. This chain links TRBV24-1 with TRBJ2-3, with D unclear. Germline loops: CDR1 KGHDR, CDR2 SFDVKD. This CDR3 has 15 residues. The V end was cut by 3 bases, the J end by 4 bases, with 13 bases between. In DNA form, the CDR3 reads TGTGCCACCAGTGATCCTTCCGTTGAGGCAGATACGCAGTATTTT. It specifies CATSDPSVEADTQYF.

The table lists this clonotype with many counts. The CDR3 protein is CASSLGDRGAGELFF. The DNA for the CDR3 is TGCGCCAGCAGCTTGGGAGACAGGGGCGCCGGGGAGCTGTTTTTT. The rearrangement uses TRBV5-1 and TRBJ2-2, with 8 bases fitting TRBD1. Germline values: CDR1 SGHRS, CDR2 YFSETQ. The CDR3 loop spans 15 amino acids. Trimming cost V 0 bases and J 6 bases; bases outside gene matches: 4.

This clonotype has ten or more counts. The chain has TRBV9 and TRBJ2-1; 7 bases match TRBD1. Germline lookup yields CDR1 SGDLS and CDR2 YYNGEE. There are 18 residues in the CDR3. V lost 0 bases, J lost 8 bases, and 17 bases stayed unmatched. The CDR3 DNA is TGTGCCAGCAGCGTAGAGGATCCGGGGACAGAGGACGGGGATGAGCAGTTCTTC. Its protein is CASSVEDPGTEDGDEQFF. The complete variable domain, with remaining parts taken from reference TRBV9 and TRBJ2-1, reads DSGVTQTPKHLITATGQRVTLRCSPRSGDLSVYWYQQSLDQGLQFLIQYYNGEERAKGNILERFSAQQFPDLHSELNLSSLELGDSALYFCASSVEDPGTEDGDEQFFGPGTRLTVL.

This clonotype was recorded at least ten times. This sequence joins TRBV5-4 and TRBJ1-5, with D possibly matching TRBD1 (5 bases). Per the germline V gene, CDR1 is SGHNT and CDR2 is YYREEE (reference sequence). The CDR3 consists of 15 residues. The V and J ends lost 0 bases and 4 bases respectively, with 11 bases between them. The CDR3 sequence: CASSLGTEGNQPQHF. The CDR3 DNA is TGTGCCAGCAGCTTGGGGACGGAGGGGAATCAGCCCCAGCATTTT.

This clonotype came up many times. This chain links TRBV4-3 with TRBJ2-7; 8 nucleotides align to TRBD1. The germline CDR1 and CDR2 sequences are LGHNA and YSLEER. CDR3 length equals 12 residues. V was pared by 4 bases and J by 5 bases, with 1 base of the junction left unmatched. The CDR3 loop reads CASSPTGDEQYF. The CDR3 bases are TGCGCCAGCAGCCCGACAGGGGACGAGCAGTACTTC.

This clonotype showed up many times. The chain combines TRBV7-9 with TRBJ2-1; D possibly uses TRBD1 or TRBD2 (6 bases each). The germline V and J ends were trimmed by 1 base and 10 bases, with 20 bases remaining between them. Germline lookup yields CDR1 SEHNR and CDR2 FQNEAQ (reference sequence). CDR3 length: 16 amino acids. CDR3 residues: CASSLGGRDPTWEQFF. The DNA of the CDR3 is TGTGCCAGCAGCTTAGGGGGGCGGGACCCTACCTGGGAGCAGTTCTTC. Full variable domain (rest looked up from reference TRBV7-9 and TRBJ2-1): DTGVSQNPRHKITKRGQNVTFRCDPISEHNRLYWYRQTLGQGPEFLTYFQNEAQLEKSRLLSDRFSAERPKGSFSTLEIQRTEQGDSAMYLCASSLGGRDPTWEQFFGPGTRLTVL.

This clonotype appeared many times. This rearrangement joins TRBV12-3 or TRBV12-4 to TRBJ2-5; weak D call: TRBD2 (5 bases). CDR3 length equals 15 residues. V was pared by 3 bases and J by 5 bases, with 16 bases between. The CDR3 spells CASSLSEAVGETQYF. CDR3 nucleotide sequence: TGTGCCAGCAGTTTGAGCGAAGCGGTAGGGGAGACCCAGTACTTC.

At least ten counts were recorded for this clonotype. V and J are TRBV6-5 and TRBJ2-2; 9 bases are shared with TRBD1. The CDR3 has 15 amino acids. The trim removed 3 bases at V and 6 bases at J, leaving 5 bases unmatched. The germline V gene encodes CDR1 MNHEY and CDR2 SVGAGI. The DNA for the CDR3 is TGTGCCAGCAGTTATACAGGGGGCCATGCCGGGGAGCTGTTTTTT. It specifies CASSYTGGHAGELFF.

This clonotype turned up a few times. This chain connects TRBV5-6 to TRBJ2-2; either TRBD1 or TRBD2 may fit D (5 bases each). V was trimmed by 7 bases and J by 5 bases, leaving 21 bases between them. The germline gives CDR1 SGHDT, CDR2 YYEEEE. This CDR3 spans 16 amino acids. CDR3 DNA sequence: TGTGCCAGCGGCTCCGGGACCAAGGCGTGGACCGGGGAGCTGTTTTTT. As protein: CASGSGTKAWTGELFF. The full variable domain, completed using reference TRBV5-6 and TRBJ2-2, is DAGVTQSPTHLIKTRGQQVTLRCSPKSGHDTVSWYQQALGQGPQFIFQYYEEEERQRGNFPDRFSGHQFPNYSSELNVNALLLGDSALYLCASGSGTKAWTGELFFGEGSRLTVL.

This clonotype has at least ten counts. This chain links TRBV20-1 with TRBJ2-5; D may be TRBD1 (5 bases). Trimming cost V 5 bases and J 0 bases, with 10 bases left between them. The CDR3 contains 13 residues. Germline V gene sequence: CDR1 DFQATT, CDR2 SNEGSKA (reference sequence). CDR3 nucleotide sequence: TGCAGTGCTCGGCTGGACAACCAAGAGACCCAGTACTTC. Protein product: CSARLDNQETQYF.

This clonotype came up a few times. The chain joins TRBV12-3 or TRBV12-4 to TRBJ2-7; 7 positions agree with TRBD2. CDR3 length: 12 residues. The V gene end was trimmed by 6 bases and the J gene end by 6 bases; junction bases not matched to a gene: 5. The CDR3 DNA is TGTGCCAGCAGGGGGGGGGTATCCGAGCAGTACTTC. Its translation is CASRGGVSEQYF.

This clonotype was counted many times. V usage is TRBV9 and J usage is TRBJ2-7; TRBD2 might be the D (6 bases). The germline V gene encodes CDR1 SGDLS and CDR2 YYNGEE. V dropped 2 bases and J dropped 6 bases, with 9 bases sitting between them. The CDR3 sequence is 12 residues long. CDR3 sequence: CASSVGGAEQYF. The CDR3 DNA sequence: TGTGCCAGCAGCGTGGGCGGGGCCGAGCAGTACTTC.

This clonotype came up many times. This chain joins TRBV6-2 or TRBV6-3 and TRBJ2-1; 7 bases line up with TRBD2. Germline V gene sequence: CDR1 MNHEY, CDR2 SVGEGT. CDR3 length equals 16 residues. V was clipped by 0 bases and J by 0 bases; unmatched bases: 2. The CDR3 loop is CASSYSTGGSYNEQFF. The CDR3 DNA sequence: TGTGCCAGCAGTTACTCGACGGGAGGCTCCTACAATGAGCAGTTCTTC.

This clonotype was counted many times. The chain couples TRBV29-1 to TRBJ2-1, with 15 bases identical to TRBD2. The CDR3 spans 15 residues. V lost 0 bases to trimming and J lost 8 bases; unmatched junction nucleotides: 2. The V gene's germline CDR1 is SQVTM and CDR2 ANQGSEA. The CDR3 DNA follows: TGCAGCGTTGAAGAGGGACTAGCGGGAGGTTATGAGCAGTTCTTC. It codes for CSVEEGLAGGYEQFF.

Ten or more counts support this clonotype. The J gene is TRBJ2-2, the V gene TRBV5-1; no clear D. The V gene's germline CDR1 is SGHRS and CDR2 YFSETQ. Trimming took 6 bases from V and 5 from J, leaving 5 bases between them. This CDR3 is 11 amino acids long. CDR3 sequence reads: CASKGTGELFF. The CDR3 nucleotides read TGCGCCAGCAAGGGTACCGGGGAGCTGTTTTTT.

This clonotype was seen many times. CDR3 nucleotide sequence: TGTGCCAGCAACAGGGGGAGAACAGATACGCAGTATTTT. This gives the protein CASNRGRTDTQYF. The chain couples TRBV28 to TRBJ2-3; 8 positions match TRBD1. The germline V gene encodes CDR1 MDHEN and CDR2 SYDVKM. The CDR3 spans 13 residues. V lost 7 bases and J lost 3; bases outside the gene matches: 3.

This clonotype was detected ten times or more. The chain joins TRBV7-9 to TRBJ2-5; D uncertain. This CDR3 spans 14 amino acids. Germline V gene lookup returns CDR1 SEHNR and CDR2 FQNEAQ (reference sequence). V was clipped by 1 base and J by 0 bases, with 6 bases between them. CDR3 nucleotides: TGTGCCAGCAGCTTAGGGTCGGACCAAGAGACCCAGTACTTC. Its translation: CASSLGSDQETQYF.

This clonotype occurred many times. This rearrangement joins TRBV5-1 to TRBJ2-1; TRBD1 is a possible D gene (6 bases). This CDR3 has 13 residues. Per the germline V gene, CDR1 is SGHRS and CDR2 is YFSETQ. V lost 0 bases, J lost 7 bases, and 8 bases lay in between. The CDR3 region has the DNA TGCGCCAGCAGCTTGGCCCAGGGGAATGAGCAGTTCTTC. As protein: CASSLAQGNEQFF.